These 18 T cell receptor beta chains share one sample of origin, sequenced in a study of T cells in women clearing cervical HPV infection. The table came from immunoSEQ multiplex PCR; TCRdb's copy has only in-frame clones and leaves some out. With over 20,000 clones in the sample, the ten largest clones hold 9.1%. The sequencing input was blood buffy coat. These receptors all come from a woman between 18 and 69 years old with a cervical HPV16 infection that either progressed to CIN3+ or cleared (not recorded which).

Comments on this clone: One end of the junction does not line up with germline, which may come from a read error. Coverage ceases 3 residues before the CDR3 finishes, and the germline J gene fills in the end. V usage is TRBV7-3 and J usage is TRBJ1-3, with D tentatively TRBD1 (5 bases). The CDR3 has 16 residues. Germline CDR1 SGHTA, CDR2 FQGTGA. The CDR3: CASSLTGGNSGNTIYF. The DNA read from the CDR3 is TGTGCCAGCAGTTTAACGGGGGGGAACTCTGGAAACACC.

The CDR3 protein is CSAMDRGPTDTQYF. The sequenced part of the CDR3 DNA is TGCAGTGCTATGGACAGGGGCCCCACAGATACG. The chain employs TRBV20-1 and TRBJ2-3, with TRBD1 identical over 9 bases. The missing CDR3 end, 3 residues past where the read stops, is filled in from the germline J gene. V was clipped by 4 bases and J by 2 bases; unmatched bases: 4. CDR1 DFQATT and CDR2 SNEGSKA come from the germline V gene (reference sequence). This CDR3 has 14 residues.

In regard to this clone: One end of the junction does not line up with germline, which may come from a read error. The DNA ends 3 residues before the CDR3 does, and the rest of the CDR3 is filled in from the germline J gene. The chain uses TRBV20-1 and TRBJ2-5, with no clear D. The germline V gene has CDR1 DFQATT and CDR2 SNEGSKA (reference sequence). The CDR3 has 14 residues. The chain's CDR3 is CSARVSTSQQTQYF. The CDR3 DNA, read in part, is TGCAGTGCTAGAGTTTCTACCTCCCAACAGACC.

Comment on this clone: The CDR3 end is not reached by the read, which stops 3 residues before it; the germline J gene fills it in. The chain links TRBV7-2 to TRBJ2-7; TRBD2 agrees at 7 bases. Germline V gives CDR1 SGHTA, CDR2 FQGNSA. V was pared by 4 bases and J by 4 bases, with 4 bases of the junction left unmatched. This CDR3 spans 13 amino acids. Partial CDR3 DNA: TGTGCCAGCAGCTGGGGGGGGGAGTACGAG. This translates into CASSWGGEYE. The entire CDR3 protein reads CASSWGGEYEQYF. The full variable domain, rest sourced from reference TRBV7-2 and TRBJ2-7, is GAGVSQSPSNKVTEKGKDVELRCDPISGHTALYWYRQSLGQGLEFLIYFQGNSAPDKSGLPSDRFSAERTGGSVSTLTIQRTQQEDSAVYLCASSWGGEYEQYFGPGTRLTVT.

Details on this clone: Read data end 3 residues before the CDR3 end; the end is taken from the germline J gene. The rearrangement joins TRBV12-3 or TRBV12-4 to TRBJ2-7; the match to TRBD1 covers 7 bases. This CDR3 has 14 amino acids. V dropped 6 bases and J dropped 0; count of bases not matched to a gene: 5. CDR3 loop: CASRMGQHSYEQYF. Incomplete CDR3 DNA: TGTGCCAGCAGAATGGGACAGCACTCCTACGAG.

As concerns this clone: Sequencing ends 3 residues short of the CDR3 end; the germline J gene provides the rest. The genes are TRBV2 and TRBJ1-3; TRBD1 is a possible D gene (5 bases). CDR1 and CDR2 from the germline V gene are SNHLY and FYNNEI. CDR3 length: 17 amino acids. V lost 7 bases and J 0 bases, leaving 19 bases between the germline ends. The part of the CDR3 DNA that was read is TGTGCCAGCATGGGGTGGGGAGGGGAACTCTCTGGAAACACC. Residues: CASMGWGGELSGNT. The full CDR3 reads CASMGWGGELSGNTIYF.

Of note for this clone: Sequencing ends 3 residues short of the CDR3 end; the germline J gene provides the rest. This sequence joins TRBV5-6 and TRBJ1-2; D gene uncertain. The germline CDR1 and CDR2 sequences are SGHDT and YYEEEE. V was trimmed by 5 bases and J by 0 bases, leaving 8 bases between them. The CDR3 runs to 13 residues. CDR3 sequence reads: CASSLPSNYGYTF. The DNA read from the CDR3 is TGTGCCAGCAGTCTACCCTCTAACTATGGC.

In regard to this clone: The observed sequence ends 3 residues before the CDR3 terminus, with the missing tail filled in from the germline J gene. The chain recombines TRBV11-2 with TRBJ1-1, with unresolved D. The CDR3 totals 13 residues. Germline V CDR1 and CDR2: SGHAT, FQNNGV. The CDR3: CASSLGRHGEAFF. Partial CDR3 DNA: TGTGCCAGCAGCTTAGGAAGACACGGAGAG.

Worth noting for this clone: The observed sequence ends 3 residues before the CDR3 terminus, with the missing tail filled in from the germline J gene. This chain joins TRBV6-2 or TRBV6-3 and TRBJ2-2, with 9 bases identical to TRBD2. This CDR3 comprises 14 residues. Germline V gene data show CDR1 as MNHEY and CDR2 as SVGEGT. The V segment lost 6 bases and the J segment 7 bases; nucleotides outside the gene matches: 6. CDR3 sequence reads: CASRIAGDHGELFF. The sequenced part of the CDR3 DNA is TGTGCCAGCAGGATAGCGGGAGACCACGGGGAG.

For this clone: The read gets to within 3 residues of the CDR3 end, and the germline J gene fills in the rest. This sequence joins TRBV2 and TRBJ1-2; perhaps TRBD1 as D (6 bases). Germline CDR1 and CDR2: SNHLY and FYNNEI. This CDR3 is 13 amino acids long. This chain's CDR3 is CASNRDTGTGYTF. The sequenced CDR3 bases are TGTGCCAGCAATAGGGACACGGGGACAGGC.

As to this clone: The read gets to within 3 residues of the CDR3 end, and the germline J gene fills in the rest. The chain links TRBV30 to TRBJ1-3, with D tentatively TRBD1 (5 bases). Between the trimmed V and J ends, which lost 3 bases and 1 base, there was a span of 10 bases. Germline CDR1 reads GTSNPN; CDR2 reads SVGIG (reference sequence). This CDR3 has 14 amino acids. CDR3 DNA (partial): TGTGCCTGGAGCATTGGGGGGTCTGGAAACACC. This gives the protein CAWSIGGSGNT. Given in full, the CDR3 is CAWSIGGSGNTIYF.

About this clone itself: The read gets to within 3 residues of the CDR3 end, and the germline J gene fills in the rest. V usage is TRBV7-9 and J usage is TRBJ1-1; no reliable D call. The germline V gene encodes CDR1 SEHNR and CDR2 FQNEAQ (reference sequence). The length of the CDR3 is 14 residues. Trimming left V 4 bases short and J 0 bases short, with 9 bases between. The chain's CDR3 is CASSSGLMNTEAFF. The CDR3 bases that were read are TGTGCCAGCAGCTCGGGGTTAATGAACACTGAA.

On this clone: Read sequence stops 3 residues before the CDR3 end, and the germline J gene provides the missing end. The genes are TRBV23-1 and TRBJ1-2; 7 nucleotides match TRBD1. TRBV23-1 carries the ORF label, with uncertain function. Germline trimming cut 3 bases from V and 7 bases from J; bases unmatched to any gene: 8. There are 14 residues in the CDR3. The CDR3 DNA, read in part, is TGCGCCAGCAGTCAGCGGACAGGTTTCTCTGGC. It is translated as CASSQRTGFSG. The full CDR3 protein is CASSQRTGFSGYTF.

Worth noting for this clone: The CDR3 is cut off 3 residues early in the read; its end comes from the germline J gene. J is TRBJ1-2 and V is TRBV20-1; perhaps TRBD1 as D (6 bases). Between the trimmed V and J ends, which lost 0 bases and 4 bases, there was a span of 12 bases. Germline CDR1 DFQATT, CDR2 SNEGSKA (reference sequence). CDR3 length equals 14 residues. CDR3 sequence reads: CSARDDRFLYGYTF. The sequenced part of the CDR3 DNA is TGCAGTGCTAGAGATGACAGGTTCCTCTATGGC.

Turning to this clone: Read data end 3 residues before the CDR3 end; the end is taken from the germline J gene. The chain is built from TRBV7-9 and TRBJ1-2, with 10 bases lining up with TRBD1. The CDR3 is 15 residues long. The J segment lost 4 bases and the V segment lost 3 bases, leaving 5 bases of the junction unmatched. The germline V gene encodes CDR1 SEHNR and CDR2 FQNEAQ (reference sequence). The CDR3 sequence is CASSLGQGKIYGYTF. The CDR3 DNA, read in part, is TGTGCCAGCAGCTTGGGACAGGGGAAAATCTATGGC.

Points on this clone: The CDR3 end falls 3 residues outside the read, so it is completed with the germline J gene. The J gene is TRBJ1-5, the V gene TRBV6-2 or TRBV6-3; D gene uncertain. CDR1 MNHEY and CDR2 SVGEGT come from the germline V gene. Trimming pared 2 bases from V and 0 bases from J, leaving 11 bases between. The CDR3 runs 16 residues. The covered CDR3 bases are TGTGCCAGCAGTTACGAACGCGCTGGTAGCAATCAGCCC. Protein product: CASSYERAGSNQP. The CDR3, in full, reads CASSYERAGSNQPQHF.

About this clone: The CDR3 extends 3 residues past the end of the read, so its final part is completed from the germline J gene. J is TRBJ1-1 and V is TRBV13, with D possibly TRBD1 on 6 matching bases. Germline loops: CDR1 PRHDT, CDR2 FYEKMQ (reference sequence). The CDR3 spans 15 residues. V lost 4 bases and J lost 0, with 12 bases in between. CDR3 region: CASSSDRQMNTEAFF. The sequenced part of the CDR3 DNA is TGTGCCAGCAGCTCAGACAGGCAAATGAACACTGAA.

Incomplete CDR3 DNA: TGTGCCAGCAGCTTAGATCCTAGCTCAGATACG. Its protein is CASSLDPSSDT. The whole CDR3 protein reads CASSLDPSSDTQYF. The chain has TRBV7-3 and TRBJ2-3, with D maybe TRBD2 (5 bases). The DNA ends 3 residues before the CDR3 does, and the rest of the CDR3 is filled in from the germline J gene. CDR1 and CDR2 from the germline V gene are SGHTA and FQGTGA. CDR3 length equals 14 residues. V shed 2 bases and J shed 4 bases, with 10 bases lying between them.